The 9 T cell receptor beta chains in this list originate from one sample, sequenced in a study of OX40 agonist ivuxolimab in advanced cancers. The protocol was immunoSEQ multiplex PCR, while the TCRdb copy is restricted to in-frame clones and leaves out a portion. The data show roughly 60,000 clones, approximately 91% seen once. Sequenced material: CD4+ or CD8+ T cells sorted from blood, taken in a trial of the OX40 agonist ivuxolimab. Every receptor here comes from an adult with an advanced solid tumor such as melanoma, head and neck, liver or kidney cancer.

This clone is a singleton in its sample. The chain carries TRBV6-5 and TRBJ2-7; D is unresolved. Germline V gene data show CDR1 as MNHEY and CDR2 as SVGAGI. V shed 1 base and J shed 5 bases, with 12 bases lying between them. This CDR3 is 14 amino acids long. CDR3 nucleotide sequence: TGTGCCAGCAGTTACTTGACCGAGCCCCACGAGCAGTACTTC. The encoded protein is CASSYLTEPHEQYF.

J is TRBJ2-7 and V is TRBV28; 10 positions match TRBD2. CDR3 length equals 15 residues. CDR1 is MDHEN, CDR2 SYDVKM, per germline. V trimming: 2 bases; J trimming: 3 bases; junction bases outside the gene matches: 4. The CDR3 sequence is CASSLKREGFYEQYF. The CDR3 nucleotides are TGTGCCAGCAGTTTAAAGCGGGAGGGCTTCTACGAGCAGTACTTC.

This clone has just one count. The rearrangement links TRBV27 to TRBJ2-5, with D possibly being TRBD1 (8 bases). The CDR3 runs 16 residues. Trimming took off 6 bases at V and 2 bases at J, with 19 bases between the two ends. Germline V CDR1 and CDR2: MNHEY, SMNVEV (reference sequence). CDR3 nucleotides: TGTGCCAGCAGCCTCCACAGGGGGGGAGCACAAGAGACCCAGTACTTC. Translation gives CASSLHRGGAQETQYF.

This clone was recorded once. V usage is TRBV11-2 and J usage is TRBJ2-7; 7 nucleotides line up with TRBD2. CDR1 is SGHAT and CDR2 is FQNNGV in the germline V gene. With V trimmed by 2 bases and J by 0 bases, 4 bases remained unmatched. CDR3 length: 15 amino acids. CDR3 bases: TGTGCCAGCAGCTTACGGGGGGTGGGCTCCTACGAGCAGTACTTC. Amino acid sequence: CASSLRGVGSYEQYF.

The J gene is TRBJ2-7, the V gene TRBV19, with TRBD1 matching over 7 bases. The trim removed 4 bases at V and 3 bases at J, leaving 6 bases unmatched. This CDR3 is 14 amino acids long. Looked up from germline, CDR1 is LNHDA and CDR2 is SQIVND (reference sequence). The CDR3: CASSNGQVDYEQYF. CDR3 coding DNA: TGTGCCAGTAGTAACGGACAGGTGGACTACGAGCAGTACTTC.

The genes are TRBV7-6 and TRBJ2-5; 12 bases map to TRBD2. The CDR3 extends over 17 amino acids. Trimming cost V 2 bases and J 5 bases; bases outside gene matches: 9. CDR1 is SGHVS and CDR2 is FNYEAQ in the germline V gene. The CDR3 bases are TGTGCCAGCAGCTTATCGCTAGCGGGAGGGCCGAGGGAGACCCAGTACTTC. Translated, it gives CASSLSLAGGPRETQYF.

This chain connects TRBV27 to TRBJ2-3; D is ambiguous. The CDR3 length is 12 residues. Germline loops: CDR1 MNHEY, CDR2 SMNVEV (reference sequence). Trimming stripped 5 bases from V and 1 base from J, with 4 bases between. The CDR3: CASSPGTDTQYF. CDR3 DNA sequence: TGTGCCAGCAGTCCTGGCACAGATACGCAGTATTTT.

The rearrangement joins TRBV27 to TRBJ2-3; D unresolved. V lost 5 bases to trimming and J lost 1 base, with 7 bases between them. CDR3 length equals 13 residues. Germline CDR1 and CDR2: MNHEY and SMNVEV (reference sequence). CDR3 nucleotide sequence: TGTGCCAGCAGTAGCCTAGGCACAGATACGCAGTATTTT. This translates into CASSSLGTDTQYF.

In this sample, this clone turned up once. The chain recombines TRBV9 with TRBJ2-7, with TRBD1 matching over 9 bases. The CDR3 is 14 amino acids. V gave up 3 bases and J gave up 5 bases; unmatched junction bases: 6. Germline CDR1 SGDLS, CDR2 YYNGEE. The CDR3 DNA reads as TGTGCCAGCAGCGCCCGGGACAGGGTTAACGAGCAGTACTTC. As protein: CASSARDRVNEQYF.